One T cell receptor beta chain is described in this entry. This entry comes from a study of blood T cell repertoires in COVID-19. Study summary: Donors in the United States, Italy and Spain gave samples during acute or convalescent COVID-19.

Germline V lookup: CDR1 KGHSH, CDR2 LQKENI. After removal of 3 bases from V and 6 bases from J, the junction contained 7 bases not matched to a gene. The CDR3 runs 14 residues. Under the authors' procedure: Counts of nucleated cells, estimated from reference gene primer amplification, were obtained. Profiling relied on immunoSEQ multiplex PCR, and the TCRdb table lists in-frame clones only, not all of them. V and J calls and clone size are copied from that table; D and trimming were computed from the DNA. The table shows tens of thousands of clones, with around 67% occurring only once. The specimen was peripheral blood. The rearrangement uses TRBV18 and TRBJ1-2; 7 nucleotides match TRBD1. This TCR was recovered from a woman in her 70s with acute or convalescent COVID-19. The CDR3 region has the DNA TGTGCCAGCTCACCTTTACAGACAGGGAATGGCTACACCTTC. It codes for CASSPLQTGNGYTF.